Listed here are 3 T cell receptor beta chains from one sample, sequenced in a study of blood T cell repertoires in COVID-19. TCRdb's copy holds only in-frame clones and misses some; the assay was immunoSEQ multiplex PCR. The data hold 140,000 to 150,000 clones, with approximately 90% observed a single time. The sequencing input was peripheral blood. Every receptor here comes from a man aged 18 to 29 with COVID-19, enrolled during active disease.

This clone was counted once. The chain has TRBV5-6 and TRBJ2-5; 7 bases are shared with TRBD2. V was clipped by 4 bases and J by 5 bases; unmatched bases: 5. Germline loops: CDR1 SGHDT, CDR2 YYEEEE. This CDR3 spans 13 amino acids. The CDR3 here is CASSSGTPETQYF. The CDR3 DNA follows: TGTGCCAGCAGCAGCGGGACTCCGGAGACCCAGTACTTC.

The chain uses TRBV18 and TRBJ1-2; TRBD1 aligns across 11 bases. V shed 0 bases and J 6 bases; nucleotides not matched to a gene: 9. CDR1 is KGHSH and CDR2 is LQKENI in the germline V gene. The CDR3 has 17 residues. The CDR3 loop is CASSPPSRDRGKDGYTF. The CDR3 DNA reads as TGTGCCAGCTCACCACCGTCCCGGGACAGGGGGAAGGATGGCTACACCTTC.

The chain joins TRBV7-2 to TRBJ2-2; D is possibly TRBD2 (6 bases). CDR1 is SGHTA, CDR2 FQGNSA, per germline. With 0 bases removed from V and 3 bases from J, the gap between germline ends came to 14 bases. The CDR3 extends over 17 amino acids. The CDR3 DNA reads as TGTGCCAGCAGCTTAGCGGGCGGGGCCGCTGACACCGGGGAGCTGTTTTTT. Protein: CASSLAGGAADTGELFF.